What follows is one T cell receptor beta chain and its context. Read sequence stops 3 residues before the CDR3 end, and the germline J gene provides the missing end. Trimming removed 1 base at V and 1 base at J, with 11 bases between. The CDR3 sequence is 16 residues long. Per germline, CDR1 LGHNA and CDR2 YNFKEQ. TCRdb's copy holds only in-frame clones and misses some; the assay was immunoSEQ multiplex PCR. The sample totals 31,000 or so clones. This specimen comes from a study of T cells in women clearing cervical HPV infection. Study summary: Donors had HPV16-related CIN3 or worse; 2 had invasive cancer.

The receptor's source is a woman between 18 and 70 years old with a cervical HPV16 infection that either progressed to CIN3+ or cleared (not recorded which). This chain joins TRBV4-2 and TRBJ1-5; D is unresolved. The specimen sequenced was blood buffy coat. This CDR3 reads CASSQAQGQSNQPQHF. The DNA read from the CDR3 is TGTGCCAGCAGCCAAGCGCAAGGTCAAAGCAATCAGCCC.